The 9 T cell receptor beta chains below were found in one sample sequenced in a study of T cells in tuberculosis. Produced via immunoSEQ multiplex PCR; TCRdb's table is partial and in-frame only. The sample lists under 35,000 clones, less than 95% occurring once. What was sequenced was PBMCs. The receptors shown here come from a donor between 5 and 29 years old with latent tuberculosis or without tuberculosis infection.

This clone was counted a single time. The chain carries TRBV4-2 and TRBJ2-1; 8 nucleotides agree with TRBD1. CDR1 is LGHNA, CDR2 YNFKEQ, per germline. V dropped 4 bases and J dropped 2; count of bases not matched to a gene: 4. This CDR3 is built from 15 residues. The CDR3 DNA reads TGTGCCAGCAGCCCCGACAGGGGACCCTACAATGAGCAGTTCTTC. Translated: CASSPDRGPYNEQFF.

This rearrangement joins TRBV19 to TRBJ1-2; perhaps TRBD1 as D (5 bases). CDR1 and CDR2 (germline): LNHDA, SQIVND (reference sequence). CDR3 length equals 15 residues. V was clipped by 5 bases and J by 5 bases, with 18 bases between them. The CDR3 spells CASSGGDGPWYGYTF. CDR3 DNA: TGTGCCAGTAGTGGCGGGGACGGCCCCTGGTATGGCTACACCTTC.

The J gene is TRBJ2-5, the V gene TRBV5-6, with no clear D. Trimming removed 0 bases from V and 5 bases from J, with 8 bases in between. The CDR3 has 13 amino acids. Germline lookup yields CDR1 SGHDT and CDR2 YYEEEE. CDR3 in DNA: TGTGCCAGCAGCTTGGCAGTGTCGGAGACCCAGTACTTC. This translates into CASSLAVSETQYF.

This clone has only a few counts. The CDR3, as DNA: TGTGCCAGCAGCCACGGGGGAGGGGAGCAGTACTTC. Encoded protein: CASSHGGGEQYF. The chain couples TRBV16 to TRBJ2-7, with 7 bases lining up with TRBD2. Trimming took 3 bases from V and 7 from J; bases not matched to a gene: 3. The CDR3 has 12 residues. Germline CDR1 is KGHSY and CDR2 is FQNENV.

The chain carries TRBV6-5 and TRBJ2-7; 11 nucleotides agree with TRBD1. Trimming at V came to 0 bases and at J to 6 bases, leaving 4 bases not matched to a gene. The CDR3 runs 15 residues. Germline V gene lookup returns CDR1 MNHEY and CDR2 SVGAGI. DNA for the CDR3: TGTGCCAGCAGTTACTCCCGGACAGGGGGCTTCGAGCAGTACTTC. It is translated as CASSYSRTGGFEQYF.

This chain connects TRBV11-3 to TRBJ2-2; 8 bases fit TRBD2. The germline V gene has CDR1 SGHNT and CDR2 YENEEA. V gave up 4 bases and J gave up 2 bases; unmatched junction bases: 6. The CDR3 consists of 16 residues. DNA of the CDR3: TGTGCCAGCAGCTCTACTCTAGCGGGTAACACCGGGGAGCTGTTTTTT. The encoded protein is CASSSTLAGNTGELFF.

CDR3 loop: CSARPRFLMTDTQYF. The CDR3 region has the DNA TGCAGCGCCCGCCCGCGCTTTCTTATGACAGATACGCAGTATTTT. The V and J genes are TRBV29-1 and TRBJ2-3, with D uncertain. CDR3 length equals 15 residues. Trimming removed 7 bases from V and 3 bases from J, with 20 bases in between. Germline CDR1 SQVTM, CDR2 ANQGSEA.

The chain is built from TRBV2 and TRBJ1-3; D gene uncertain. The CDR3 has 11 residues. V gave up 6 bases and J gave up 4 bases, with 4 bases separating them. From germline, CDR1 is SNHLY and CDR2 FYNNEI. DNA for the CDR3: TGTGCCAGCAGCCAGGGAAACACCATATATTTT. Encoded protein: CASSQGNTIYF.

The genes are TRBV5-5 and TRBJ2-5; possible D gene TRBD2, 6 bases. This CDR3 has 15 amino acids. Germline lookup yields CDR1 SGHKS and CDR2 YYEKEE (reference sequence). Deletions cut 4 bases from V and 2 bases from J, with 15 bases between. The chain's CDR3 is CASSIRTGGQETQYF. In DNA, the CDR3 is TGTGCCAGCAGCATCCGGACCGGGGGTCAAGAGACCCAGTACTTC.